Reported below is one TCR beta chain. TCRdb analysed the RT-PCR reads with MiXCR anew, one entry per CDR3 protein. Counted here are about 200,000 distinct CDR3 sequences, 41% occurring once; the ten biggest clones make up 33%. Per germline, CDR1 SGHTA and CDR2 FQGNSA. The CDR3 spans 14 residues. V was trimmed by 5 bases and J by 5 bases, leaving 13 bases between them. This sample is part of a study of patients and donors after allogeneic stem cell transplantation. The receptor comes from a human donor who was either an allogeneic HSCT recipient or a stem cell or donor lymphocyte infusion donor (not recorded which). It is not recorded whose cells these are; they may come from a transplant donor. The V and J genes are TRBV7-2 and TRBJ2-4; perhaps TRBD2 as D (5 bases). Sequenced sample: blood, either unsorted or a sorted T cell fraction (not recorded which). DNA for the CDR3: TGTGCCAGCAGCCTCTTCCGGGAACAAAACATTCAGTACTTC. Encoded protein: CASSLFREQNIQYF. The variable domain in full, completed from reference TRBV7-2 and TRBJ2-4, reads GAGVSQSPSNKVTEKGKDVELRCDPISGHTALYWYRQSLGQGLEFLIYFQGNSAPDKSGLPSDRFSAERTGGSVSTLTIQRTQQEDSAVYLCASSLFREQNIQYFGAGTRLSVL.